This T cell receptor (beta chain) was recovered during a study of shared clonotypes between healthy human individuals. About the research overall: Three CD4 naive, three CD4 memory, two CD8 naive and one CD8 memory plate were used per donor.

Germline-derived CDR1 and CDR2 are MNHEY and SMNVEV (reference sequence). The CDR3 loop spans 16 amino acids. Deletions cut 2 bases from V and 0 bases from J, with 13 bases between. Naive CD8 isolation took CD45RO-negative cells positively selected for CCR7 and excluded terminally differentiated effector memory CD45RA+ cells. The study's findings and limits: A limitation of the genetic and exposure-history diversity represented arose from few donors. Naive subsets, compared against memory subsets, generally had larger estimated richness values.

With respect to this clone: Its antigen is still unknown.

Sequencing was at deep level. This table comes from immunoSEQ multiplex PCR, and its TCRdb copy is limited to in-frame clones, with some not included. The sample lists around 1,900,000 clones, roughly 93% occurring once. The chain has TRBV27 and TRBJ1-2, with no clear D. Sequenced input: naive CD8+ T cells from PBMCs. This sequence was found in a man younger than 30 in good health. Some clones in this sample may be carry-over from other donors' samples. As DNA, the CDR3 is TGTGCCAGCAGTTTAAGCGAGGCTAAAACTAACTATGGCTACACCTTC. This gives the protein CASSLSEAKTNYGYTF.